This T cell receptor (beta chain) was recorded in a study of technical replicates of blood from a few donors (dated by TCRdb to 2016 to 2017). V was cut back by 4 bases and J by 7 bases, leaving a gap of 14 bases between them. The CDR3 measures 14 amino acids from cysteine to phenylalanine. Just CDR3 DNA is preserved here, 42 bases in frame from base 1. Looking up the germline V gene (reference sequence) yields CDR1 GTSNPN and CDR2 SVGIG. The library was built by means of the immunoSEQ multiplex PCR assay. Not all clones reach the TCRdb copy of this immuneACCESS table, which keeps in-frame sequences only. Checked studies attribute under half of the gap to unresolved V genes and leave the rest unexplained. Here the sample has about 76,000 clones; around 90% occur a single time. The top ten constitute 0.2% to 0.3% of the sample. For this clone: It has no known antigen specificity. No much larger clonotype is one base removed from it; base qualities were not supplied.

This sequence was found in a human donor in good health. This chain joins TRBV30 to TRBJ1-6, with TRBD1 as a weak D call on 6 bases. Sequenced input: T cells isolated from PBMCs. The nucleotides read TGTGCCTGGACTAGAGGGGGGGAAAATTCACCCCTCCACTTT. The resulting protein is CAWTRGGENSPLHF.